The 14 T cell receptor beta chains reported below all come from one sample, sequenced in a study of CXCR3-negative and CXCR3-positive naive CD8 T cells. Libraries of TRB cDNA were made by 5' RACE and carried UMIs. TCRdb reprocessed the 5' RACE reads, with one entry per CDR3 protein and no DNA. This table lists some 39,000 distinct CDR3 sequences. The sequenced sample consisted of naive CXCR3- CD8+ T cells from blood. The sample's subset: CD45RO-CCR7+CD27+CD95- naive CD8+ T cells lacking CXCR3 (TNR3-). All receptors derive from a human donor in good health. Some clones in this sample may be carry-over from other donors' samples.

The V call is TRBV5-6, the J call TRBJ1-2; without DNA, the TCRdb call of TRBD1 cannot be checked. The CDR3 has 15 amino acids. Germline CDR1 is SGHDT and CDR2 is YYEEEE. The CDR3 sequence is CASRYRQGFVYGYTF.

This chain links TRBV29-1 with TRBJ2-7; TCRdb's D call of TRBD1 is untestable without DNA. CDR3 length: 13 residues. Germline loops: CDR1 SQVTM, CDR2 ANQGSEA. The CDR3 sequence is CSVDGQGAYEQYF.

CDR3 protein: CASSWGQAGDYGYTF. This chain uses TRBV7-6 with TRBJ1-2; the D call of TRBD1 rests on TCRdb alone, since no DNA is present to check it. CDR1 is SGHVS, CDR2 FNYEAQ, per germline. This CDR3 is 15 amino acids long.

The J gene is TRBJ1-4, the V gene TRBV2; with no DNA, the TCRdb D assignment of TRBD1 cannot be verified. The germline CDR1 and CDR2 sequences are SNHLY and FYNNEI. The CDR3 runs to 16 residues. CDR3 residues: CASTGPPGQGDEKLFF.

The V and J genes are TRBV6-5 and TRBJ2-7; TCRdb selects TRBD2, and the lack of DNA leaves this call unchecked. Per germline, CDR1 MNHEY and CDR2 SVGAGI. The CDR3 extends over 16 amino acids. CDR3 region: CASSWGTSGFSYEQYF.

The V and J genes are TRBV18 and TRBJ1-1. Germline values: CDR1 KGHSH, CDR2 LQKENI. The CDR3 runs 17 residues. The CDR3 is CASSPAAHPPANTEAFF.

The gene calls are TRBV4-1 and TRBJ1-1. The CDR3 extends over 16 amino acids. The germline CDR1 and CDR2 sequences are MGHRA and YSYEKL. This chain's CDR3 is CASSQDRWPLNTEAFF.

This clonotype shows up as medium-sized by frequency. The V gene is TRBV29-1, the J gene TRBJ2-1. Per germline, CDR1 SQVTM and CDR2 ANQGSEA. The CDR3 is 11 amino acids. The CDR3 protein is CSVLGYNEQFF.

The rearrangement joins TRBV7-7 to TRBJ2-1; the TCRdb call, TRBD1, lacks DNA for checking. Germline loops: CDR1 SSHAT, CDR2 FNYEAQ (reference sequence). The CDR3 loop spans 15 amino acids. Here the CDR3 reads CASSYRYRDVDEQFF.

V and J are TRBV28 and TRBJ2-3; with no DNA, the TCRdb D assignment of TRBD2 cannot be verified. CDR1 is MDHEN, CDR2 SYDVKM, per germline. CDR3 length equals 16 residues. CDR3: CASNPTSGAITDTQYF.

The chain uses TRBV20-1 and TRBJ2-7; no DNA is available, so the TRBD1 call from TCRdb remains unchecked. Germline V gene lookup returns CDR1 DFQATT and CDR2 SNEGSKA (reference sequence). The CDR3 totals 13 residues. CDR3 protein: CSARPAGSYEQYF.

The chain is built from TRBV5-1 and TRBJ1-1; TCRdb designates TRBD1, a call that cannot be tested without DNA. This CDR3 is 14 amino acids long. Per germline, CDR1 SGHRS and CDR2 YFSETQ. The CDR3 loop is CASSLGSGLAEAFF. The full variable domain, rest sourced from reference TRBV5-1 and TRBJ1-1, is KAGVTQTPRYLIKTRGQQVTLSCSPISGHRSVSWYQQTPGQGLQFLFEYFSETQRNKGNFPGRFSGRQFSNSRSEMNVSTLELGDSALYLCASSLGSGLAEAFFGQGTRLTVV.

The chain joins TRBV2 to TRBJ2-4; with no DNA, the TCRdb D assignment of TRBD1 cannot be verified. Germline lookup yields CDR1 SNHLY and CDR2 FYNNEI. The CDR3 extends over 16 amino acids. This chain's CDR3 is CASSFGGLSAGNIQYF.

The gene calls are TRBV18 and TRBJ1-1. The CDR3 is made up of 13 amino acids. Germline V gene sequence: CDR1 KGHSH, CDR2 LQKENI. The CDR3 sequence: CASSSTGGFEAFF.